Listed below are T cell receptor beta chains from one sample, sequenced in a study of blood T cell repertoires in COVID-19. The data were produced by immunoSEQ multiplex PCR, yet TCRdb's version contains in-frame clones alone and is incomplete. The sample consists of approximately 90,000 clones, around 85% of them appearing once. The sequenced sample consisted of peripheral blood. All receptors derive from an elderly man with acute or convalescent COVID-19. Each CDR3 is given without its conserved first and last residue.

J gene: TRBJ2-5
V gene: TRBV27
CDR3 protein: ASRTIAGVRETQY

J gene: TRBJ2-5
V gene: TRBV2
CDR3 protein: ASSVTSGRETQY

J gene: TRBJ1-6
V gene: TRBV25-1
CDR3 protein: ASSELTQGSPLH

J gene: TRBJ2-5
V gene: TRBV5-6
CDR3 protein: ASSSPPTQETQY

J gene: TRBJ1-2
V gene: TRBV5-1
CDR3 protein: ASSLGDRDSNYGYT

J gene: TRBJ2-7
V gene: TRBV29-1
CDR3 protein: SVKSGVSGYEQY

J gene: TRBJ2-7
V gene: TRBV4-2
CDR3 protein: ASSPRDLSSYEQY

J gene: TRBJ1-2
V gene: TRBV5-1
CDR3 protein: ASSLVDGQGNYGYT

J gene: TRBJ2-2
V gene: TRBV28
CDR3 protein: ASIGTSNTGELF

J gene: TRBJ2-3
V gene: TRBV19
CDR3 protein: ASGTGGFTDTQY

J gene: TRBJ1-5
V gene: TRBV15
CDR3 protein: ATSRGLSWDQPQH

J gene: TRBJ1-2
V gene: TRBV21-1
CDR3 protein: ASSKVSRGFYGYT

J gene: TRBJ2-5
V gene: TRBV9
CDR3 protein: ASSVEQGLATQY

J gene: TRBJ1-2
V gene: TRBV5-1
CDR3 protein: ASSLGTELNYGYT

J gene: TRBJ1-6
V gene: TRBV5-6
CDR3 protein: ASSTGQGLDSPLH

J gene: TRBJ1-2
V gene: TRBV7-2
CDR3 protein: ASSPDRVLGYT

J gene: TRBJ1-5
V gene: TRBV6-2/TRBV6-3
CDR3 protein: ASSRTGGNQPQH

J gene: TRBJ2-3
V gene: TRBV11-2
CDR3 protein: ASSPSGLSTDTQY

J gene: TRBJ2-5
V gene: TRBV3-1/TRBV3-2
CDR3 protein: AGGQGETQY

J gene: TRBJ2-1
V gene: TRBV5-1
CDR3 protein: ASSLVSGGFYNEQF

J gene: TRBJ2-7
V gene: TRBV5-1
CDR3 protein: ASSRGTSAMSSYEQY

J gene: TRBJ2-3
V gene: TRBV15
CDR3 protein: ATSRLKGGRGPDTQY

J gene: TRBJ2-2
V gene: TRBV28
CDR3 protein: ASSLSLRIGLSTGELF

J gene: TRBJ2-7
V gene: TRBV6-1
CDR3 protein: ASSEALAGRDEQY

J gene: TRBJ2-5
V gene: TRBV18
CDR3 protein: ASSPPTGLTETQY

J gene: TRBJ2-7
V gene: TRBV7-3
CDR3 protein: ASSQAGGPYEQY

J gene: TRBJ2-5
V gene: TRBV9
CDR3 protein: ASSLGTSAYQETQY

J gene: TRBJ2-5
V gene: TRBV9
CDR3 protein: ASRKGGRGSQETQY

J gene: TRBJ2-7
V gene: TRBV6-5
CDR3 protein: AAREGGTYEQY

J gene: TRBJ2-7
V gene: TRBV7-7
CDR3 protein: ASSLLAGGPAEQY

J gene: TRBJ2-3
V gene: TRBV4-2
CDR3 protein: ASSQQGAGGPDTQY

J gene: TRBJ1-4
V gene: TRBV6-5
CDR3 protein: ASSYESPGKLF

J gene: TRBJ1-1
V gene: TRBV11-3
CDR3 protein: ASSLTGTGHTEAF

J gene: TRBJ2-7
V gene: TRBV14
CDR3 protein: ASSHKTYEQY

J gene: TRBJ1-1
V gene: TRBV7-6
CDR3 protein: ASSLETVRTEAF

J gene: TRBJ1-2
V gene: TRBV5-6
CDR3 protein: ASSTTGTGGLYGYT

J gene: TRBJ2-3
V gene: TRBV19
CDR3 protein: ASRLAGESSVSTDTQY

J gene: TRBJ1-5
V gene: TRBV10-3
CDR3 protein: AISADRYSNQPQH

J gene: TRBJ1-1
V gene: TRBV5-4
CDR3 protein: ASSFEFFDTEAF

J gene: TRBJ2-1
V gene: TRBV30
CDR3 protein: AWSVLNEQF

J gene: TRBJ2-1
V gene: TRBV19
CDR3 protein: ASSPPAGGSYNEQF

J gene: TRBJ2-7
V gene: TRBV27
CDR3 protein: ASQQLAGEYEQY

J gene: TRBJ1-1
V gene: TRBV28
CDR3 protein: ATRGGQGTEAF

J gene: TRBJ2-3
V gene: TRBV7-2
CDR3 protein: ASSSPGGKSDTQY

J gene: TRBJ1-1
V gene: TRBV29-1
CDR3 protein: SVRDRGYTEAF

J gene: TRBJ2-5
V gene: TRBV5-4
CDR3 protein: ASSPGTSGVKETQY

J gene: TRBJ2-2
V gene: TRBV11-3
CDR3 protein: ASSLVGVTGELF

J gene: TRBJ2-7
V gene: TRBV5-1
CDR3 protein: ASSLGQDSYEQY

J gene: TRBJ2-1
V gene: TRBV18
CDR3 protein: ASSPGLAGVYNEQF

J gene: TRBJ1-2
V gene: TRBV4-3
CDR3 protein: ASSQGTPGYGYT

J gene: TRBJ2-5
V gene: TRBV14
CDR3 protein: ASSQAWTGESRTQY

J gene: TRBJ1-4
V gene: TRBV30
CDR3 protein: AWSNPGQGVEKLF

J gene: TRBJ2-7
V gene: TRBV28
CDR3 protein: ASSLGGTAYEQY